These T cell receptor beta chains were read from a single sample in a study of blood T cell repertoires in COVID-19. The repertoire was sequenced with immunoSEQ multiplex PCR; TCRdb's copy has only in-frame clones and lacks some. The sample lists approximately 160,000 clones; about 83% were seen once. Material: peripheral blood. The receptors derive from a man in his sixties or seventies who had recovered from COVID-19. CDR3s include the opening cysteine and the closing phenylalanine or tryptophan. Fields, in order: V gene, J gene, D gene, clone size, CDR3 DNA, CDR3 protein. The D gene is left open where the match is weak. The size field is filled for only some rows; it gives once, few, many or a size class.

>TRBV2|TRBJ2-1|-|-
TGTGCCAGCATTTACTCCTACAATGAGCAGTTCTTC
CASIYSYNEQFF
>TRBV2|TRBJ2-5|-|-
TGTGCCAGCAGTGAAATACTAGGAGGGAAGACCCAGTACTTC
CASSEILGGKTQYF
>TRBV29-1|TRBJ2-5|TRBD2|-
TGCAGCGTCGGACTATATTCCGGGACTAGCGGGAGAGGAGAGACCCAGTACTTC
CSVGLYSGTSGRGETQYF
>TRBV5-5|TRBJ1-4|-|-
TGTGCCAGCAGCTTGGGGACTCGGGGTGAAAAACTGTTTTTT
CASSLGTRGEKLFF
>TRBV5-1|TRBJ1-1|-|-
TGCGCCAGCAGCACAATCAGGGGCTCGAGCACTGAAGCTTTCTTT
CASSTIRGSSTEAFF
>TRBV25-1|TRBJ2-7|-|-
TGTGCCAGCAGTACCCCCGGGACTCTCCCCCACGAGCAGTACTTC
CASSTPGTLPHEQYF
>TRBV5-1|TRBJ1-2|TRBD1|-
TGCGCCAGCAGCTGGACAGGGGAGAACTATGGCTACACCTTC
CASSWTGENYGYTF
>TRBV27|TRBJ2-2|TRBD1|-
TGTGCCAGCAGTCCTAGGGACAGGGTACGAGACACCGGGGAGCTGTTTTTT
CASSPRDRVRDTGELFF
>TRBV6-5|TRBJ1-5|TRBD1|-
TGTGCCAGCAGCCGGGACAGGGTTTATCAGCCCCAGCATTTT
CASSRDRVYQPQHF
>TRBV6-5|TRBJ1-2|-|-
TGTGCCAGCACGCGGGAGGGAGCTGGCTACACCTTC
CASTREGAGYTF
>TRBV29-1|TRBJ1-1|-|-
TGCAGCGTTGCGGGGGGGGTGGAGGTATCCGCTTTCTTT
CSVAGGVEVSAFF
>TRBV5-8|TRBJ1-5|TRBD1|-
TGTGCCAGCAGCGCGGGACAGGGAGGTCAGCCCCAGCATTTT
CASSAGQGGQPQHF
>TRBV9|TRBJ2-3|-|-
TGTGCCAGCAGTCTTCAGGGAAGCAGCACAGATACGCAGTATTTT
CASSLQGSSTDTQYF
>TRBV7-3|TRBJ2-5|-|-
TGTGCCAGCAGCTACCAGGGCCGGGAGACCCAGTACTTC
CASSYQGRETQYF
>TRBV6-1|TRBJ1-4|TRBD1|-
TGTGCCAGCAGTGAGACAGCAGGGGGAGGAAAACTGTTTTTT
CASSETAGGGKLFF
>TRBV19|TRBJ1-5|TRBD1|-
TGTGCCAGTGAAGAGCAGGGGGTATATAGCAATCAGCCCCAGCATTTT
CASEEQGVYSNQPQHF
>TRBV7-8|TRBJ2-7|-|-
TGTGCCAGCAGCCCAGACGCGGGGTACTACGAGCAGTACTTC
CASSPDAGYYEQYF
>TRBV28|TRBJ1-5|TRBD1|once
TGTGCCAGCAGTTTGACAGGGCAGCCCAATCAGCCCCAGCATTTT
CASSLTGQPNQPQHF
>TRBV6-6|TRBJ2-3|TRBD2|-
TGTGCCAGCAGATCCACTAGCGGAAGCACAGATACGCAGTATTTT
CASRSTSGSTDTQYF
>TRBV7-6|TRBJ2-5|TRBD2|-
TGTGCCAGCAGCTTGGGACTAGCGGGATACTTCCGGTCTCAAGAGACCCAGTACTTC
CASSLGLAGYFRSQETQYF
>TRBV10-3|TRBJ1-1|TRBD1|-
TGTGCCATCAGTGAGTCCGGGACAGGTGGAAACACTGAAGCTTTCTTT
CAISESGTGGNTEAFF
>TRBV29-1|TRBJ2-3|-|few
TGCAGCGTTGCAGGAGGGGAATTCACAGATACGCAGTATTTT
CSVAGGEFTDTQYF
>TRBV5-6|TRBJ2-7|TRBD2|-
TGTGCCAGCAGCCCCCGACTTGGCGGGAGCTCCTACGAGCAGTACTTC
CASSPRLGGSSYEQYF
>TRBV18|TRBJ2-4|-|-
TGTGCCAGCTCACCTCGGGACGGACTAAAAAACATTCAGTACTTC
CASSPRDGLKNIQYF
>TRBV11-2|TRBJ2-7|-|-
TGTGCCAGCAGTTTCGACACCTTGATCGCGGGTCGGGAGCAGTACTTC
CASSFDTLIAGREQYF
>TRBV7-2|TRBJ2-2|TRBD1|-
TGTGCCAGCAGCTTCCGGGACAGCGTAACCGGGGAGCTGTTTTTT
CASSFRDSVTGELFF
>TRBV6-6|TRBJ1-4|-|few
TGTGCCAGCAGTTACCGAGGGGGTGAAAAACTGTTTTTT
CASSYRGGEKLFF
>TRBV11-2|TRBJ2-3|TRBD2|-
TGTGCCAGCAGCTTAGGGGGACGAGCGGGAGTGTCTACAGATACGCAGTATTTT
CASSLGGRAGVSTDTQYF